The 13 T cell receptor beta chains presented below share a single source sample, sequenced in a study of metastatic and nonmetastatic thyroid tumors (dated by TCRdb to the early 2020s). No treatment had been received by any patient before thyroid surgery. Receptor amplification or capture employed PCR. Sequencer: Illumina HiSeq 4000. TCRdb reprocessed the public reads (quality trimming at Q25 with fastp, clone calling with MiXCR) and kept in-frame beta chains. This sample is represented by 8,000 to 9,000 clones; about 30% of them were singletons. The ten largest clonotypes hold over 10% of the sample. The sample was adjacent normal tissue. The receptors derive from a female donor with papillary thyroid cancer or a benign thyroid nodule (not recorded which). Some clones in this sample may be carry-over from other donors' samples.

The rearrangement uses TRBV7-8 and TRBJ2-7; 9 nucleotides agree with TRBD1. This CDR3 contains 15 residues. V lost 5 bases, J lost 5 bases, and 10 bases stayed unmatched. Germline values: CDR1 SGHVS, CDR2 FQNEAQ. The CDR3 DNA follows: TGTGCCAGCAGCCGGACCGGGACAGGGAGCCACGAGCAGTACTTC. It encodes CASSRTGTGSHEQYF.

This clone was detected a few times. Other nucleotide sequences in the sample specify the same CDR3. Written as DNA, the CDR3 is TGTGCCAGCAGCTCAGGGACAGATACGCAGTATTTT. Encoded protein: CASSSGTDTQYF. V is TRBV2 and J is TRBJ2-3, with D possibly TRBD1 on 5 matching bases. The germline V and J ends were trimmed by 6 bases and 3 bases, with 7 bases remaining between them. The germline V gene has CDR1 SNHLY and CDR2 FYNNEI. There are 12 residues in the CDR3. Full variable domain (missing parts from reference TRBV2 and TRBJ2-3): EPEVTQTPSHQVTQMGQEVILRCVPISNHLYFYWYRQILGQKVEFLVSFYNNEISEKSEIFDDQFSVERPDGSNFTLKIRSTKLEDSAMYFCASSSGTDTQYFGPGTRLTVL.

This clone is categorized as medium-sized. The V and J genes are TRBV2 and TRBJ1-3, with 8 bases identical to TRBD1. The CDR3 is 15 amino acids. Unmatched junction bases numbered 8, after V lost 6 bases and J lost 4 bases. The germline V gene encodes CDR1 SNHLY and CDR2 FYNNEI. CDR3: CASRDQGASGNTIYF. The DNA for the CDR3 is TGTGCCAGCAGAGATCAGGGGGCGTCGGGAAACACCATATATTTT.

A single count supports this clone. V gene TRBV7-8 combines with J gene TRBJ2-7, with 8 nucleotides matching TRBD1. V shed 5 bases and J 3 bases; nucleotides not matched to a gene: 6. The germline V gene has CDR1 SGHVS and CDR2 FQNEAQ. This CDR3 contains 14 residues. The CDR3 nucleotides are TGTGCCAGCAGCCCGGACAGGGTGAACTACGAGCAGTACTTC. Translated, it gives CASSPDRVNYEQYF.

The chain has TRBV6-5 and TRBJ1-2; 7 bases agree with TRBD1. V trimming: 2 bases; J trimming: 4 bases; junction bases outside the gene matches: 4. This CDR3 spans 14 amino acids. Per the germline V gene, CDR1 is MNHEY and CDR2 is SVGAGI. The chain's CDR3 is CASSYRTGLYGYTF. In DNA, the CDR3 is TGTGCCAGCAGTTACCGGACAGGCCTCTATGGCTACACCTTC.

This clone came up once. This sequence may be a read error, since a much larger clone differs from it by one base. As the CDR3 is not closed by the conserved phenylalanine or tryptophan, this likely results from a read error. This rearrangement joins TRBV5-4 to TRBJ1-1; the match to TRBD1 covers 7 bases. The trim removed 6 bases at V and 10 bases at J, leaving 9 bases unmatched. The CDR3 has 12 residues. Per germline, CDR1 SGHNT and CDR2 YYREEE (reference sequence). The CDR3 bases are TGTGCCAGCATCTTTAGTCAGGGGGGAGCTTTCCTT. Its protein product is CASIFSQGGAFL.

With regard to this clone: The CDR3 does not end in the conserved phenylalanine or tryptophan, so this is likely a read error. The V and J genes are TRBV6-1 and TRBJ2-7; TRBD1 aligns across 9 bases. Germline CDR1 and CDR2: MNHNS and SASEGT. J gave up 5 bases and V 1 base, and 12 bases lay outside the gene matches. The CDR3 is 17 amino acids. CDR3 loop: CASSEGYRDRVSNEQYS. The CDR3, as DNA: TGTGCCAGCAGTGAAGGGTACCGGGACAGGGTAAGCAACGAGCAGTACTCC.

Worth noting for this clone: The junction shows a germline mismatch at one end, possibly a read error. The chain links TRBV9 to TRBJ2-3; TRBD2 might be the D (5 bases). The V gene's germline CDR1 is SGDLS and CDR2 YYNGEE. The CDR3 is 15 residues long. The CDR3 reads CASGVVWEPTYTQYF. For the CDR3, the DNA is TGTGCCAGCGGCGTAGTGTGGGAGCCCACATATACGCAGTATTTT.

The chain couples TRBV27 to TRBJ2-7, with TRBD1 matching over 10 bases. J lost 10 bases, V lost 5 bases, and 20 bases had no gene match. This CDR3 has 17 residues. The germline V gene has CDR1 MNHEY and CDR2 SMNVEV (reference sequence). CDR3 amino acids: CASSAWSGTGDSYYQYF. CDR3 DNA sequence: TGTGCCAGCAGTGCGTGGTCTGGGACAGGGGACTCCTACTATCAGTACTTC.

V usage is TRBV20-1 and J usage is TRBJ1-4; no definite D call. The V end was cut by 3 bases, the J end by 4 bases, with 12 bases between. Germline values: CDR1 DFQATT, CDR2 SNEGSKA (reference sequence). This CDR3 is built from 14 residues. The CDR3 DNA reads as TGCAGTGCTAGGGCCCACAGTGGTAATGAAAAACTGTTTTTT. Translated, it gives CSARAHSGNEKLFF.

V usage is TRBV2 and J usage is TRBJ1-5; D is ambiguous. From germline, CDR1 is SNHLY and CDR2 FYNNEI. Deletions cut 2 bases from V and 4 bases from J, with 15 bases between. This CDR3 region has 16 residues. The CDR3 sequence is CASSELGPRENQPQHF. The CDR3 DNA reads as TGTGCCAGCAGTGAATTGGGTCCTAGGGAGAATCAGCCCCAGCATTTT. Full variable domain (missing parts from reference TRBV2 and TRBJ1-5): EPEVTQTPSHQVTQMGQEVILRCVPISNHLYFYWYRQILGQKVEFLVSFYNNEISEKSEIFDDQFSVERPDGSNFTLKIRSTKLEDSAMYFCASSELGPRENQPQHFGDGTRLSIL.

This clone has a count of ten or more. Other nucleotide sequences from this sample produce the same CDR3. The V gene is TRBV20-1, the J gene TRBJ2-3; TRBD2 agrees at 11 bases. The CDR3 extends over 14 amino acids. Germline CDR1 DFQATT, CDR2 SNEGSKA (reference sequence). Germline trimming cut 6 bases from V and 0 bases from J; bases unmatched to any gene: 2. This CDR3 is CSARTSGSTDTQYF. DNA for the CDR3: TGCAGTGCCCGGACTAGCGGGAGCACAGATACGCAGTATTTT.

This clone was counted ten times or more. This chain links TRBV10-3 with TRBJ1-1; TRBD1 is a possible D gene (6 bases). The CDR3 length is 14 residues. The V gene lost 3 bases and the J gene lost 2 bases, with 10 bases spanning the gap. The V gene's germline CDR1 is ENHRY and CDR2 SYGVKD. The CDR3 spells CAISDTGLNTEAFF. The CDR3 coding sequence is TGTGCCATCAGTGACACAGGGCTTAACACTGAAGCTTTCTTT.